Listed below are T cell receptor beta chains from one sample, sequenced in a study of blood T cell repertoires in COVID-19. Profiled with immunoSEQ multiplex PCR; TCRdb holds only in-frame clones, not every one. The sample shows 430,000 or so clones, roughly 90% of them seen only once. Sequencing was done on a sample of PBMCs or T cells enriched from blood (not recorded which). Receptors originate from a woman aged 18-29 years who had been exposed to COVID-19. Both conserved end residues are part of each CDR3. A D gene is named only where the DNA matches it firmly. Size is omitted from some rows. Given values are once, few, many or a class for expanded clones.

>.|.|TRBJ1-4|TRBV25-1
CASSEQGPTNEKLFF
TGTGCCAGCAGTGAACAGGGGCCAACTAATGAAAAACTGTTTTTT
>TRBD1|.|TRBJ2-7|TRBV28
CASSRPTGTLHEQYF
TGTGCCAGCAGCCGCCCGACAGGGACCTTACACGAGCAGTACTTC
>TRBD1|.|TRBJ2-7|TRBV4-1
CASSRDAGTGSYEQYF
TGCGCCAGCAGCCGAGACGCCGGGACAGGATCCTACGAGCAGTACTTC
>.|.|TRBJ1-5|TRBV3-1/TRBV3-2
CASSEPGEPQHF
TGTGCCAGCAGCGAACCGGGGGAACCCCAGCATTTT
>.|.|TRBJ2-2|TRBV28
CASSLEGGLTGELFF
TGTGCCAGCAGTTTAGAGGGCGGGCTTACCGGGGAGCTGTTTTTT
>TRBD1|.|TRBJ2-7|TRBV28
CASSLGGTAYEQYF
TGTGCCAGCAGTTTAGGTGGGACAGCTTACGAGCAGTACTTC
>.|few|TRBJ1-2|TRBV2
CARGDGYTF
TGTGCCCGCGGGGATGGCTACACCTTC
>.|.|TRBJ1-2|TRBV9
CASMKGAINYGYTF
TGTGCCAGCATGAAAGGAGCGATTAACTATGGCTACACCTTC
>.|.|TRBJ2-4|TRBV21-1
CASSIRDRGRKNIQYF
TGTGCCAGCAGCATCCGGGACAGGGGGCGAAAAAACATTCAGTACTTC
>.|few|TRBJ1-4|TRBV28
CASSLEGEKLFF
TGTGCCAGCAGTTTAGAGGGAGAAAAACTGTTTTTT
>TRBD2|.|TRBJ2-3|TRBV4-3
CASSSSGLAGDTQYF
TGCGCCAGCAGTTCCTCCGGACTAGCGGGGGATACGCAGTATTTT
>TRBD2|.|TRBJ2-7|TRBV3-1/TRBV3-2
CASSRTSGPYEQYF
TGTGCCAGCAGCCGGACTAGCGGTCCGTACGAGCAGTACTTC
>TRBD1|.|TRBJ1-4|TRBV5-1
CASSRSGTGWQGNEKLFF
TGCGCCAGCAGCCGATCCGGGACAGGGTGGCAGGGAAATGAAAAACTGTTTTTT
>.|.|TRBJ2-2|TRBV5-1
CASSLAGLSTGELFF
TGCGCCAGCAGCTTGGCCGGACTATCAACCGGGGAGCTGTTTTTT
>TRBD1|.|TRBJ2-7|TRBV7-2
CASSPDRGRTYEQYF
TGTGCCAGCAGCCCCGACAGGGGACGAACCTACGAGCAGTACTTC
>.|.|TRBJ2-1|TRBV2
CASSERASYNEQFF
TGTGCCAGCAGTGAGAGGGCGTCCTACAATGAGCAGTTCTTC
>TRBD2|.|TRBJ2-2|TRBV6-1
CASSEPRLSGTHTGELFF
TGTGCCAGCAGTGAACCCCGCCTTAGCGGGACGCACACCGGGGAGCTGTTTTTT
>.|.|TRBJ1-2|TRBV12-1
CASSSRQFRANYGYTF
TGTGCCAGCAGCTCTAGACAGTTTCGCGCTAACTATGGCTACACCTTC
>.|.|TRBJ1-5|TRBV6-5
CASSYRGGNQPQHF
TGTGCCAGCAGTTATCGAGGCGGCAATCAGCCCCAGCATTTT
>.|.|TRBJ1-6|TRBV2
CASSEARGSSPLHF
TGTGCCAGCAGTGAAGCTCGGGGGAGTTCACCCCTCCACTTT
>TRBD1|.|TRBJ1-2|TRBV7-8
CASSLRQGRVTF
TGTGCCAGCAGCCTACGACAGGGCCGAGTCACCTTC
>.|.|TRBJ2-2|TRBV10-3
CATRSGELFF
TGTGCCACTAGGAGCGGGGAGCTGTTTTTT
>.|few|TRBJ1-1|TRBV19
CASSTSAQMNTEAFF
TGTGCCAGTAGCACATCGGCACAGATGAACACTGAAGCTTTCTTT
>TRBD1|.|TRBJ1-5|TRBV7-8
CASSFRGQGLYSNQPQHF
TGTGCCAGCAGCTTCCGGGGACAGGGCCTCTATAGCAATCAGCCCCAGCATTTT
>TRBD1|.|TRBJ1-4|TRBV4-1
CASSRIGQGATNEKLFF
TGCGCCAGCAGTCGTATCGGACAGGGGGCGACTAATGAAAAACTGTTTTTT
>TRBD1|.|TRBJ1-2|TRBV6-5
CASSYAKSDRDYGYTF
TGTGCCAGCAGTTACGCAAAATCAGACAGGGATTATGGCTACACCTTC
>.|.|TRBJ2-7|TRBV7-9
CASSGAAGDYEQYF
TGTGCCAGCAGCGGGGCGGCTGGGGACTACGAGCAGTACTTC
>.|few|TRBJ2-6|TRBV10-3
CAIREGSSGANVLTF
TGTGCCATCCGAGAAGGGAGCTCTGGGGCCAACGTCCTGACTTTC
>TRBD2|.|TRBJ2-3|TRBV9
CASSVTSGTSGGRATDTQYF
TGTGCCAGCAGCGTGACTTCCGGGACTAGCGGGGGGCGTGCCACAGATACGCAGTATTTT
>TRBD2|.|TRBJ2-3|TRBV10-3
CATSWGGSSADTQYF
TGTGCCACCTCGTGGGGCGGGAGTAGCGCAGATACGCAGTATTTT
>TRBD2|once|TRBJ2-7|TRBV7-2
CASSLAPTSGRWGEQYF
TGTGCCAGCAGCTTAGCACCGACTAGCGGGAGATGGGGGGAGCAGTACTTC
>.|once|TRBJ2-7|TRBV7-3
CASSLDGNNYEQYF
TGTGCCAGCAGCTTGGACGGGAATAACTACGAGCAGTACTTC
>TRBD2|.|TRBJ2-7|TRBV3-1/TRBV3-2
CASSQDQLAGGPFEQYF
TGTGCCAGCAGCCAAGACCAACTAGCGGGAGGGCCGTTTGAGCAGTACTTC
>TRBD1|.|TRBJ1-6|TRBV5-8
CASSFPQTGVNSPLHF
TGTGCCAGCAGCTTCCCCCAGACAGGGGTTAATTCACCCCTCCACTTT
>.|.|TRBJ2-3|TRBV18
CASSPPGGQPTDTQYF
TGTGCCAGCTCACCACCCGGGGGACAGCCGACGGATACGCAGTATTTT
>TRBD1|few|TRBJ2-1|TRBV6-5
CASSFGQGRTYNEQFF
TGTGCCAGCAGTTTCGGACAGGGAAGGACCTACAATGAGCAGTTCTTC
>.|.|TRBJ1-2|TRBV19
CASSPSWQSSNYGYTF
TGTGCCAGTAGCCCCTCCTGGCAGTCTTCTAACTATGGCTACACCTTC
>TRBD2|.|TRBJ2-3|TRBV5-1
CASSLSTSGGTDTQYF
TGCGCCAGCAGCCTGTCGACTAGCGGGGGCACAGATACGCAGTATTTT